The 30 T cell receptor beta chains given below trace back to one sample, sequenced in a study of blood T cell repertoires in COVID-19. Libraries were prepared by immunoSEQ multiplex PCR; TCRdb keeps only in-frame clonotypes and omits some of them. The sample records a few hundred thousand clones, about 90% being singletons. Sequenced input: peripheral blood. The receptors originated from a woman aged 18-30 years who had recovered from COVID-19.

In its sample, this clone was seen once. This chain connects TRBV7-2 to TRBJ1-1; D remains unclear. The CDR3 is made up of 13 amino acids. V was clipped by 4 bases and J by 0 bases, with 6 bases between them. Germline CDR1 and CDR2: SGHTA and FQGNSA. CDR3 protein: CASSWAMNTEAFF. CDR3 bases: TGTGCCAGCAGCTGGGCGATGAACACTGAAGCTTTCTTT.

The gene calls are TRBV15 and TRBJ1-2, with 8 nucleotides matching TRBD1. The V gene end was trimmed by 0 bases and the J gene end by 6 bases; junction bases not matched to a gene: 9. The CDR3 sequence is 16 residues long. Germline values: CDR1 LNHNV, CDR2 YYDKDF (reference sequence). CDR3 bases: TGTGCCACCAGCAGAGATCCCTGGACAGGGAGGGATGGCTACACCTTC. It is translated as CATSRDPWTGRDGYTF.

The chain employs TRBV29-1 and TRBJ1-1, with D maybe TRBD1 (6 bases). This CDR3 has 11 residues. Germline V gene lookup returns CDR1 SQVTM and CDR2 ANQGSEA. The germline V and J ends were trimmed by 6 bases and 7 bases, with 12 bases remaining between them. The CDR3, as DNA: TGCAGCGTCATCCAGGGGATTGAAGCTTTCTTT. Its protein product is CSVIQGIEAFF.

The chain links TRBV19 to TRBJ2-7; no reliable D call. The V end was cut by 4 bases, the J end by 0 bases, with 4 bases between. Germline V gives CDR1 LNHDA, CDR2 SQIVND (reference sequence). The CDR3 is 12 residues long. CDR3 sequence reads: CASSRSSYEQYF. The CDR3 region has the DNA TGTGCCAGTAGTAGGAGCTCCTACGAGCAGTACTTC.

V gene TRBV14 combines with J gene TRBJ2-7; TRBD2 aligns across 8 bases. CDR3 length equals 15 residues. The germline V gene has CDR1 SGHDN and CDR2 FVKESK. Trimming at V came to 5 bases and at J to 3 bases, leaving 9 bases not matched to a gene. The CDR3 sequence: CASSEAGGRNYEQYF. Written as DNA, the CDR3 is TGTGCCAGCAGCGAAGCCGGCGGGAGGAACTACGAGCAGTACTTC.

This clone has only one observation. The gene calls are TRBV4-1 and TRBJ1-6; no definite D call. The CDR3 is made up of 12 amino acids. The germline gives CDR1 MGHRA, CDR2 YSYEKL. V lost 0 bases and J 10 bases, leaving 4 bases between the germline ends. In DNA form, the CDR3 reads TGCGCCAGCAGCCAAGACAGATCACCCCTCCACTTT. This translates into CASSQDRSPLHF.

The sample holds one count of this clone. The genes are TRBV7-2 and TRBJ2-5; TRBD1 matches 7 bases. CDR1 SGHTA and CDR2 FQGNSA come from the germline V gene. The CDR3 has 15 amino acids. V gave up 2 bases and J gave up 4 bases; unmatched junction bases: 7. The CDR3 bases are TGTGCCAGCAGCTTAAAGGGGGCCACAGGAGAGACCCAGTACTTC. Encoded protein: CASSLKGATGETQYF.

The chain links TRBV4-3 to TRBJ1-2, with D perhaps matching TRBD1 (5 bases). This CDR3 is 13 amino acids long. Germline V gene sequence: CDR1 LGHNA, CDR2 YSLEER. Trimming removed 0 bases at V and 7 bases at J, with 9 bases between. The CDR3 region is CASSQDAGVGYTF. The CDR3 DNA is TGCGCCAGCAGCCAAGATGCGGGGGTTGGCTACACCTTC.

This sequence joins TRBV19 and TRBJ2-7; no clear D gene. The CDR3 sequence is 13 residues long. Germline-derived CDR1 and CDR2 are LNHDA and SQIVND (reference sequence). V was pared by 6 bases and J by 0 bases, with 9 bases between. The CDR3 sequence is CASRAPHSYEQYF. CDR3 DNA: TGTGCCAGTAGGGCACCTCACTCCTACGAGCAGTACTTC. The variable domain in full, completed from reference TRBV19 and TRBJ2-7, reads DGGITQSPKYLFRKEGQNVTLSCEQNLNHDAMYWYRQDPGQGLRLIYYSQIVNDFQKGDIAEGYSVSREKKESFPLTVTSAQKNPTAFYLCASRAPHSYEQYFGPGTRLTVT.

The V gene is TRBV6-5, the J gene TRBJ1-4, with 8 bases fitting TRBD1. With 7 bases clipped from V and 1 base from J, the junction kept 2 bases outside the gene matches. Per the germline V gene, CDR1 is MNHEY and CDR2 is SVGAGI. The CDR3 length is 14 residues. DNA of the CDR3: TGTGCCAGCACTGGGACAGGAACTAATGAAAAACTGTTTTTT. Its protein product is CASTGTGTNEKLFF.

The rearrangement joins TRBV11-2 to TRBJ1-1; D possibly corresponds to TRBD1 (6 bases). V gave up 1 base and J gave up 4 bases, with 7 bases separating them. This CDR3 comprises 13 residues. The germline gives CDR1 SGHAT, CDR2 FQNNGV. In DNA form, the CDR3 reads TGTGCCAGCAGCTTAGTAGGGGGCACTGAAGCTTTCTTT. As protein: CASSLVGGTEAFF.

This chain links TRBV13 with TRBJ2-1, with 8 positions matching TRBD1. Germline trimming cut 5 bases from V and 4 bases from J; bases unmatched to any gene: 4. Germline V gene lookup returns CDR1 PRHDT and CDR2 FYEKMQ (reference sequence). CDR3 length: 14 amino acids. The CDR3 loop reads CASSRGTGYNEQFF. The CDR3 DNA is TGTGCCAGCAGCCGCGGGACAGGTTACAATGAGCAGTTCTTC.

J is TRBJ2-1 and V is TRBV6-2 or TRBV6-3; possible D gene TRBD2, 5 bases. Germline V CDR1 and CDR2: MNHEY, SVGEGT. CDR3 length: 13 amino acids. With 6 bases removed from V and 3 bases from J, the gap between germline ends came to 9 bases. The CDR3 DNA reads TGTGCCAGCAGCGACGGGATCTACAATGAGCAGTTCTTC. It translates to CASSDGIYNEQFF.

The chain has TRBV7-7 and TRBJ2-7, with 7 bases matching TRBD1. The germline V gene encodes CDR1 SSHAT and CDR2 FNYEAQ (reference sequence). J was trimmed by 5 bases and V by 1 base; bases with no gene match: 5. The CDR3 runs to 14 residues. For the CDR3, the DNA is TGTGCCAGCAGCTTAGGAAGGGGGCAGAACGAGCAGTACTTC. This encodes CASSLGRGQNEQYF.

The chain combines TRBV29-1 with TRBJ2-1; TRBD2 might be the D (6 bases). Germline V CDR1 and CDR2: SQVTM, ANQGSEA. The CDR3 contains 12 residues. Deletions cut 1 base from V and 8 bases from J, with 9 bases between. The CDR3 sequence: CSVEALAYEQFF. CDR3 sequence (DNA): TGCAGCGTTGAAGCTCTAGCGTATGAGCAGTTCTTC.

This clone came up once. The chain couples TRBV27 to TRBJ1-1, with TRBD1 matching over 7 bases. The CDR3 sequence is 15 residues long. V lost 3 bases to trimming and J lost 0 bases; unmatched junction nucleotides: 4. Germline V CDR1 and CDR2: MNHEY, SMNVEV (reference sequence). The CDR3 spells CASSFSDRLNTEAFF. The CDR3 nucleotides are TGTGCCAGCAGTTTCTCGGACAGGTTGAACACTGAAGCTTTCTTT.

This clone was seen more than once but under ten times. The chain couples TRBV25-1 to TRBJ2-7; D perhaps matches TRBD2 (6 bases). Germline assignment: CDR1 MGHDK and CDR2 SYGVNS. The CDR3 is 14 residues long. V was pared by 2 bases and J by 4 bases, with 12 bases between. CDR3 coding DNA: TGTGCCAGCAGTGAAGCTGGGGGGACTTACGAGCAGTACTTC. Translating it yields CASSEAGGTYEQYF.

The CDR3 loop reads CASSLVWTSDEQYF. The CDR3 nucleotides read TGCGCCAGCAGCTTGGTATGGACTAGCGACGAGCAGTACTTC. V is TRBV5-1 and J is TRBJ2-7; 9 bases fit TRBD2. This CDR3 region has 14 residues. The germline V gene encodes CDR1 SGHRS and CDR2 YFSETQ. V gave up 0 bases and J gave up 5 bases; unmatched junction bases: 3.

CDR3 in amino acids: CASTRQGIASGNTIYF. CDR3 DNA: TGTGCCAGTACCCGACAGGGAATCGCATCTGGAAACACCATATATTTT. The chain carries TRBV19 and TRBJ1-3; 7 positions match TRBD1. The V gene's germline CDR1 is LNHDA and CDR2 SQIVND (reference sequence). The CDR3 runs to 16 residues. V dropped 7 bases and J dropped 1; count of bases not matched to a gene: 10.

V is TRBV5-4 and J is TRBJ2-3; 8 nucleotides align to TRBD2. Trimming cost V 4 bases and J 5 bases; bases outside gene matches: 6. In germline, CDR1 is SGHNT, CDR2 YYREEE (reference sequence). The CDR3 is 14 amino acids. CDR3 amino acids: CASSLTGGEDTQYF. CDR3 nucleotides: TGTGCCAGCAGCCTGACCGGGGGGGAAGATACGCAGTATTTT.

The chain carries TRBV9 and TRBJ2-1, with D perhaps matching TRBD2 (6 bases). Germline values: CDR1 SGDLS, CDR2 YYNGEE. This CDR3 region has 14 residues. With 0 bases removed from V and 8 bases from J, the gap between germline ends came to 12 bases. The CDR3 DNA reads TGTGCCAGCAGCGTAGTGGGGGACTCGGATGAGCAGTTCTTC. It encodes CASSVVGDSDEQFF.

The chain has TRBV19 and TRBJ2-7, with 9 bases aligning to TRBD1. Germline V gives CDR1 LNHDA, CDR2 SQIVND (reference sequence). The CDR3 runs to 14 residues. The J segment lost 6 bases and the V segment lost 3 bases, leaving 6 bases of the junction unmatched. The CDR3 loop reads CASSINRGPAEQYF. The CDR3 nucleotides read TGTGCCAGTAGTATCAACAGGGGGCCTGCCGAGCAGTACTTC.

This clone was seen a single time. This chain connects TRBV19 to TRBJ2-5, with a weak D call TRBD1 (6 bases). Trimming took off 8 bases at V and 2 bases at J, with 12 bases between the two ends. CDR3 length: 13 amino acids. The germline V gene encodes CDR1 LNHDA and CDR2 SQIVND (reference sequence). For the CDR3, the DNA is TGTGCCAGTGGGCAGGGGCGACAAGAGACCCAGTACTTC. Translation gives CASGQGRQETQYF.

The rearrangement uses TRBV6-2 or TRBV6-3 and TRBJ1-5; D is ambiguous. This CDR3 comprises 13 residues. The germline V gene encodes CDR1 MNHEY and CDR2 SVGEGT. V lost 6 bases to trimming and J lost 7 bases, with 13 bases between them. CDR3 residues: CASSPQYYQPQHF. The CDR3, as DNA: TGTGCCAGCAGCCCCCAGTATTACCAGCCCCAGCATTTT.

The chain couples TRBV27 to TRBJ2-7; 12 nucleotides agree with TRBD1. Per germline, CDR1 MNHEY and CDR2 SMNVEV (reference sequence). The CDR3 covers 15 residues. Trimming cost V 5 bases and J 5 bases; bases outside gene matches: 7. In DNA, the CDR3 is TGTGCCAGCAGTCCACCGGGACAGGGGGCCCACGAGCAGTACTTC. It is translated as CASSPPGQGAHEQYF.

The table lists this clone with a few counts. The gene calls are TRBV27 and TRBJ2-7; 9 bases map to TRBD1. The CDR3 loop spans 13 amino acids. Germline CDR1 is MNHEY and CDR2 is SMNVEV (reference sequence). V lost 5 bases, J lost 5 bases, and 4 bases stayed unmatched. The CDR3 DNA reads TGTGCCAGCAGTCCCGGACAGGGGAACGAGCAGTACTTC. The encoded protein is CASSPGQGNEQYF.

The chain employs TRBV13 and TRBJ1-2; TRBD1 matches at 7 bases. The junction had 7 bases not matched to a gene; V was cut back by 5 bases and J by 4 bases. This CDR3 region has 14 residues. CDR1 is PRHDT, CDR2 FYEKMQ, per germline (reference sequence). CDR3 DNA sequence: TGTGCCAGCAGCCAGCGACAGGGAAGCTATGGCTACACCTTC. Translated, it gives CASSQRQGSYGYTF. Full variable domain (remainder filled in from reference TRBV13 and TRBJ1-2): AAGVIQSPRHLIKEKRETATLKCYPIPRHDTVYWYQQGPGQDPQFLISFYEKMQSDKGSIPDRFSAQQFSDYHSELNMSSLELGDSALYFCASSQRQGSYGYTFGSGTRLTVV.

The gene calls are TRBV9 and TRBJ1-6, with 9 bases aligning to TRBD1. The germline gives CDR1 SGDLS, CDR2 YYNGEE. The V segment lost 3 bases and the J segment 12 bases; nucleotides outside the gene matches: 13. The CDR3 extends over 16 amino acids. CDR3 residues: CASSAYRGPDWGPLHF. CDR3 coding DNA: TGTGCCAGCAGCGCCTACAGGGGGCCAGATTGGGGACCCCTCCACTTT.

The chain carries TRBV7-3 and TRBJ1-5, with D unclear. Germline lookup yields CDR1 SGHTA and CDR2 FQGTGA. The CDR3 is 10 residues long. V was shortened by 4 bases and J by 10 bases, with 5 bases between the two germline ends. The CDR3 sequence is CASSSFPQHF. For the CDR3, the DNA is TGTGCCAGCAGCTCCTTCCCCCAGCATTTT.

The CDR3 DNA reads as TGTGCCACCCAGGGTCCTGGAAACACCATATATTTT. Its translation: CATQGPGNTIYF. V is TRBV10-3 and J is TRBJ1-3; TRBD1 is a possible D gene (5 bases). CDR1 and CDR2 from the germline V gene are ENHRY and SYGVKD. Trimming took 10 bases from V and 2 from J, leaving 9 bases between them. This CDR3 has 12 residues.